A single T cell receptor (beta chain) is shown here with its context. Its antigen is unidentified. 90,000 to 100,000 naive or memory CD4+ cells were cultured with CEF peptides for more than nine days. This record belongs to a study of CD4 T cells in relation to SARS-CoV-2 and coronaviruses. Study-wide context: TCR beta CDR3s were sequenced after approximately 9-day antigen culture of PBMCs. Shared crossreactive spike epitopes were mapped to their HLA restriction. General observations from the study: Monoreactive clones expanded significantly more to SARS-CoV-2 than crossreactive clones did.

Profiling relied on immunoSEQ multiplex PCR, and the TCRdb table lists in-frame clones only, not all of them. The data hold 35,000 to 45,000 clones, with 84% observed a single time. The sample comprised naive CD4+ T cells from PBMCs, cultured in vitro. The subset is: naive CD4+ T cells isolated by negative enrichment. The receptor was isolated from an adult with COVID-19.

The CDR3: CASSSQGVGYTF. CDR3 DNA sequence: TGTGCCAGCAGCAGCCAGGGGGTCGGCTACACCTTC. The genes are TRBV12-3 or TRBV12-4 and TRBJ1-2, with 7 bases matching TRBD1. V dropped 6 bases and J dropped 8; count of bases not matched to a gene: 6. The CDR3 loop spans 12 amino acids.